This TCR beta chain was captured in a study of technical replicates of blood from a handful of donors. Method: immunoSEQ multiplex PCR; TCRdb's copy keeps in-frame clones and lacks some. The top ten clones hold 7.2% of a sample with 9,500 to 15,000 clones, over 85% of them seen once. J lost 1 base, V lost 5 bases, and 7 bases had no gene match. The CDR3 spans 17 residues. Germline-derived CDR1 and CDR2 are SGHVS and FQNEAQ. The V and J genes are TRBV7-8 and TRBJ2-7; 14 nucleotides match TRBD2. The sequence was collected from a human donor in good health. Sequencing was done on a sample of PBMCs. The CDR3, as DNA: TGTGCCAGCAGCCCATGGACTAGCGGGAGGACTTCCTACGAGCAGTACTTC. Encoded protein: CASSPWTSGRTSYEQYF. Drawing the rest from reference TRBV7-8 and TRBJ2-7, the complete variable domain is GAGVSQSPRYKVAKRGQDVALRCDPISGHVSLFWYQQALGQGPEFLTYFQNEAQLDKSGLPSDRFFAERPEGSVSTLKIQRTQQEDSAVYLCASSPWTSGRTSYEQYFGPGTRLTVT.